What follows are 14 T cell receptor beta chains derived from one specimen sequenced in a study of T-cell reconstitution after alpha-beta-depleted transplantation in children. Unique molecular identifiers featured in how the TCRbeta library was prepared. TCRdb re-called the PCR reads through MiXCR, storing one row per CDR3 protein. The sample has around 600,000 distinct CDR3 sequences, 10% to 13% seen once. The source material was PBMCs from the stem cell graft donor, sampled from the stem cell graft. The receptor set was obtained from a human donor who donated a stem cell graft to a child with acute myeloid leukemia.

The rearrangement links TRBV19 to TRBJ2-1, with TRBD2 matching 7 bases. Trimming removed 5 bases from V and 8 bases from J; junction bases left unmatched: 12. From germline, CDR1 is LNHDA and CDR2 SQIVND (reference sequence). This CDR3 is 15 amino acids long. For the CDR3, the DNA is TGTGCCAGTAGTCCTGGCGGCGGGAGAAACGATGAGCAGTTCTTC. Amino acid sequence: CASSPGGGRNDEQFF.

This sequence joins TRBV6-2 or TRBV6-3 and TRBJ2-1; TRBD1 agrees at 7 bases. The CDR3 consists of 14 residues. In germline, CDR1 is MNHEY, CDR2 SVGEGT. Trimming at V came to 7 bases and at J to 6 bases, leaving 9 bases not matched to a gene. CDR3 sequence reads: CASTRDYRGNEQFF. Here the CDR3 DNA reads TGTGCCAGCACCCGAGATTACAGGGGCAATGAGCAGTTCTTC.

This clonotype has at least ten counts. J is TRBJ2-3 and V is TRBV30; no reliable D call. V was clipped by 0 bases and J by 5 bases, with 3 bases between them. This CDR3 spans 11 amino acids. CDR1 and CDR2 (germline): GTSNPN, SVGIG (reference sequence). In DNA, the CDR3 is TGTGCCTGGAGTGTAAAAGATACGCAGTATTTT. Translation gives CAWSVKDTQYF.

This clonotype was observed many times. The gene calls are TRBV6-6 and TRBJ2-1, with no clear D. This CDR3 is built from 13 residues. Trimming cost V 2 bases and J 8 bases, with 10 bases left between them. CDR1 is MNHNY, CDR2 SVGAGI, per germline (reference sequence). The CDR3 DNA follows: TGTGCCAGCAGTTACGCCTGGTGGGATGAGCAGTTCTTC. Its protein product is CASSYAWWDEQFF.

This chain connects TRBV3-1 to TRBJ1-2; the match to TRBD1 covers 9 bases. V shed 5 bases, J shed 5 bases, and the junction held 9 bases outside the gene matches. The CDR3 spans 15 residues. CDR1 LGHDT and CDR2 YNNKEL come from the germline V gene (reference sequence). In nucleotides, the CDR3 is TGTGCCAGCAGCGAGGGACAGGGTAGGAGATATGGCTACACCTTC. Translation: CASSEGQGRRYGYTF.

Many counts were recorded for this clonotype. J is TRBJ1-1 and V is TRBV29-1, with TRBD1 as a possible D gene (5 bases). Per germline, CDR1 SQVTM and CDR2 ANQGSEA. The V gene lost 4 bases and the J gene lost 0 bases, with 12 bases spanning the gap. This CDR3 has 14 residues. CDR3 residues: CSVVGDGMNTEAFF. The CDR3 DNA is TGCAGCGTTGTAGGGGACGGGATGAACACTGAAGCTTTCTTT.

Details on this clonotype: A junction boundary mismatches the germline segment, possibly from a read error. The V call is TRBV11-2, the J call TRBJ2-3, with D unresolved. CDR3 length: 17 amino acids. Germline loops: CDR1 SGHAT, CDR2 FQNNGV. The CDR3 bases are TGTGCCAGCAGCTCAACGTGGGCTCGGCAAGTAACAGATACGCTGTATTTT. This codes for CASSSTWARQVTDTLYF. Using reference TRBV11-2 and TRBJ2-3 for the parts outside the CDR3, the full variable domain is EAGVAQSPRYKIIEKRQSVAFWCNPISGHATLYWYQQILGQGPKLLIQFQNNGVVDDSQLPKDRFSAERLKGVDSTLKIQPAKLEDSAVYLCASSSTWARQVTDTLYFGPGTRLTVL.

CDR3 nucleotide sequence: TGTGCCAGCAGCAAGCGGACGGGCCTCCGGAACGAGCAGTACTTC. Translated, it gives CASSKRTGLRNEQYF. The chain combines TRBV7-2 with TRBJ2-7; tentatively, D is TRBD2 (5 bases). Looked up from germline, CDR1 is SGHTA and CDR2 is FQGNSA. The CDR3 consists of 15 residues. V was pared by 5 bases and J by 5 bases, with 19 bases between. Supplemented by reference TRBV7-2 and TRBJ2-7, the full variable domain reads GAGVSQSPSNKVTEKGKDVELRCDPISGHTALYWYRQSLGQGLEFLIYFQGNSAPDKSGLPSDRFSAERTGGSVSTLTIQRTQQEDSAVYLCASSKRTGLRNEQYFGPGTRLTVT.

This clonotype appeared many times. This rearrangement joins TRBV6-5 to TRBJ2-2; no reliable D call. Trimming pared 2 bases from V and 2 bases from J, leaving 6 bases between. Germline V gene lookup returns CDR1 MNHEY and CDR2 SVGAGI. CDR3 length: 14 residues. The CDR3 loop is CASSYHANTGELFF. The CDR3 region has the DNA TGTGCCAGCAGTTACCACGCTAACACCGGGGAGCTGTTTTTT.

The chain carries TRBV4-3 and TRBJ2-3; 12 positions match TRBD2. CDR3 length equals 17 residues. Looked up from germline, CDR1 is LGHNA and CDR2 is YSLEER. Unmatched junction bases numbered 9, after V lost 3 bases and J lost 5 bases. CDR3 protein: CASSQTGLAGSGDTQYF. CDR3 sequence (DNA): TGCGCCAGCAGCCAGACCGGACTAGCGGGATCCGGAGATACGCAGTATTTT.

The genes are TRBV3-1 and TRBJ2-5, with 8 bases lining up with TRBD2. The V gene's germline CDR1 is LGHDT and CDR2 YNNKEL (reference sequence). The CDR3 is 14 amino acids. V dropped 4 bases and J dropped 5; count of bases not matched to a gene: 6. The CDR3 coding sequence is TGTGCCAGCAGCCCTCGACTAGCGAGGGAGACCCAGTACTTC. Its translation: CASSPRLARETQYF.

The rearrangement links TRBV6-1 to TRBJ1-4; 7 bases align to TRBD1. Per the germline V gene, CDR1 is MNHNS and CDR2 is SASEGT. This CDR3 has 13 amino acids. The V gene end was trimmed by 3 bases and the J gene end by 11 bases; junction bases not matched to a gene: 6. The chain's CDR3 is CASSDDPGQKLFF. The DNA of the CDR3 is TGTGCCAGCAGTGACGACCCGGGACAGAAACTGTTTTTT.

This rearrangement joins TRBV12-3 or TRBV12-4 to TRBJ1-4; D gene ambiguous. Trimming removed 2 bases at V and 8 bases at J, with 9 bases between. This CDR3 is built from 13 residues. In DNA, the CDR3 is TGTGCCAGCAGTTTATCGCACGGAGAAAAACTGTTTTTT. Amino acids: CASSLSHGEKLFF.

CDR3 loop: CASSLTGTGVLIDYNEQFF. The CDR3 DNA follows: TGCGCCAGCAGCTTGACCGGGACAGGGGTTTTAATAGACTACAATGAGCAGTTCTTC. The gene calls are TRBV5-1 and TRBJ2-1; 10 bases map to TRBD1. This CDR3 spans 19 amino acids. Trimming cost V 1 base and J 3 bases; bases outside gene matches: 13. Germline lookup yields CDR1 SGHRS and CDR2 YFSETQ. The whole variable domain, filled in from reference TRBV5-1 and TRBJ2-1, reads KAGVTQTPRYLIKTRGQQVTLSCSPISGHRSVSWYQQTPGQGLQFLFEYFSETQRNKGNFPGRFSGRQFSNSRSEMNVSTLELGDSALYLCASSLTGTGVLIDYNEQFFGPGTRLTVL.